A single TCR beta chain is shown here with its context. Repertoires were generated with immunoSEQ multiplex PCR, while TCRdb's copy carries only in-frame clones and drops some. The table shows under 150,000 clones, with nearly 95% occurring only once. The data belong to a study of control samples from healthy donors and cancer patients. J gave up 4 bases and V 7 bases, and 13 bases lay outside the gene matches. CDR1 and CDR2 (germline): LNHDA, SQIVND (reference sequence). The CDR3 has 17 residues. Sequences were obtained from blood. The V and J genes are TRBV19 and TRBJ2-2; 9 positions agree with TRBD1. The receptor's source is a man aged 30-40 years in good health. The CDR3 is CASTVAPGQGLTGELFF. The CDR3 bases are TGTGCCAGTACAGTGGCTCCGGGACAGGGCCTCACCGGGGAGCTGTTTTTT.